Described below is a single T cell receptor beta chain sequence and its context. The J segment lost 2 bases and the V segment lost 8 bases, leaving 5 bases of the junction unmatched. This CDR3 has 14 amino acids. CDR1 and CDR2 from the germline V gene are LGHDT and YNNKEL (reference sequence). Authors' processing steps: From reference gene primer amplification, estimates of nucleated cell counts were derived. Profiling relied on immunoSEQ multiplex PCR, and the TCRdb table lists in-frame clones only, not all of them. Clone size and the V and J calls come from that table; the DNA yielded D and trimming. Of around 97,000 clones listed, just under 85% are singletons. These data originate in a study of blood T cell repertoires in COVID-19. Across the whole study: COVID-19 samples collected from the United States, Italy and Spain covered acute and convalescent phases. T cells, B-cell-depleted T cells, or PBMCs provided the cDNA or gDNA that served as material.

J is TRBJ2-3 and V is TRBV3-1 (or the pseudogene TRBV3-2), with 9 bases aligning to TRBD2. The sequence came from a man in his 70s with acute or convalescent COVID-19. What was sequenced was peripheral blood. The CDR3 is CASRASGITDTQYF. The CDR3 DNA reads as TGTGCCAGCCGTGCTAGCGGGATCACAGATACGCAGTATTTT.